These T cell receptor beta chains were read from a single sample in a study of cytomegalovirus exposure and HLA in healthy donors. The table came from immunoSEQ multiplex PCR; TCRdb's copy has only in-frame clones and leaves some out. The sample gives 90,000 to 150,000 clones, about 70% of which show up once; more than 2% is in the top ten. Sequencing was performed on PBMCs. Every receptor here comes from a human donor in good health. Each CDR3 is given with its conserved first and last residue.

V: TRBV5-1; CDR3: CASSLAGGYTEKLFF
V: TRBV19; CDR3: CASSIRGPNEQYF
V: TRBV10-3; CDR3: CAIRQDGYTF
V: TRBV28; CDR3: CASRPELILGEQYF
V: TRBV7-9; CDR3: CASSFYTSGRRKNEQFF
V: TRBV19; CDR3: CASSPGTGFGEQPQHF
V: TRBV9; CDR3: CASSLGQGNNEQFF
V: TRBV4-1; CDR3: CASSPGQGNEQFF
V: TRBV29-1; CDR3: CSVSTGPYEQYF
V: TRBV19; CDR3: CATNDRAGGETQYF
V: TRBV6-5; CDR3: CASSQGSYGNTIYF
V: TRBV2; CDR3: CASSVQKGPGANVLTF
V: TRBV28; CDR3: CASSSDRARSTF
V: TRBV7-2; CDR3: CASKVGGNNSPLHF
V: TRBV7-3; CDR3: CASSLIGQGRGANVLTF
V: TRBV7-9; CDR3: CASSFPLAGDYEQFF
V: TRBV7-2; CDR3: CASSLGLRGIGEQYF
V: TRBV29-1; CDR3: CSVTYNEQFF
V: TRBV6-6; CDR3: CASKDRYSNQPQHF
V: TRBV19; CDR3: CARRQAEQFF
V: TRBV30; CDR3: CAWSGARGNQPQHF
V: TRBV14; CDR3: CASSQVLATISPDTQYF
V: TRBV5-1; CDR3: CASSLQGLAVYEQYF
V: TRBV9; CDR3: CASSVVPVAGGNNEQFF
V: TRBV7-6; CDR3: CASSLARDSLSGNTIYF
V: TRBV2; CDR3: CASSSRARQGPFF
V: TRBV6-5; CDR3: CASSYIGTGVNEQYF
V: TRBV4-1; CDR3: CASSQDAWGDQPQHF
V: TRBV28; CDR3: CASSLRRGYRVGEKLFF